The 29 T cell receptor beta chains below come from one sample, sequenced in a study of PD-L1 blockade in urothelial cancer. The method was immunoSEQ multiplex PCR; TCRdb's version includes in-frame clones alone and lacks a portion of them. The sample has 50,000 to 65,000 clones; 80% to 85% are singletons. The sample's time point: pretreatment peripheral blood. The sequencing used PBMCs, collected around atezolizumab (anti-PD-L1) treatment. These receptors came from a man between 70 and 80 years old with urothelial cancer.

The chain links TRBV2 to TRBJ1-2, with D maybe TRBD1 (5 bases). Germline V gives CDR1 SNHLY, CDR2 FYNNEI. The CDR3 length is 14 residues. V lost 1 base and J lost 5, with 11 bases in between. The DNA for the CDR3 is TGTGCCAGCAGTGAAGACAGGCTCGATTATGGCTACACCTTC. Its translation: CASSEDRLDYGYTF.

This clone was observed a handful of times. This chain connects TRBV7-2 to TRBJ1-1, with TRBD1 as a possible D gene (6 bases). Per the germline V gene, CDR1 is SGHTA and CDR2 is FQGNSA. This CDR3 comprises 13 residues. V lost 5 bases and J 10 bases, leaving 17 bases between the germline ends. CDR3 sequence: CASSPRWGQRAFF. The CDR3, as DNA: TGTGCCAGCAGCCCCCGGTGGGGGCAAAGAGCTTTCTTT.

This clone appeared once. The chain recombines TRBV27 with TRBJ2-3; 7 bases fit TRBD1. The CDR3 contains 15 residues. With V trimmed by 4 bases and J by 4 bases, 8 bases remained unmatched. CDR1 is MNHEY, CDR2 SMNVEV, per germline (reference sequence). The CDR3 nucleotides are TGTGCCAGCAGTTATCCCGGACAGGTACCAGATACGCAGTATTTT. Translated, it gives CASSYPGQVPDTQYF.

The V gene is TRBV15, the J gene TRBJ2-7; maybe TRBD2 (5 bases). Trimming cost V 0 bases and J 0 bases, with 6 bases left between them. The CDR3 has 14 amino acids. CDR1 LNHNV and CDR2 YYDKDF come from the germline V gene (reference sequence). CDR3 DNA sequence: TGTGCCACCAGCAGAGAGAGGGACTCCTACGAGCAGTACTTC. This encodes CATSRERDSYEQYF. Full variable domain (rest looked up from reference TRBV15 and TRBJ2-7): DAMVIQNPRYQVTQFGKPVTLSCSQTLNHNVMYWYQQKSSQAPKLLFHYYDKDFNNEADTPDNFQSRRPNTSFCFLDIRSPGLGDTAMYLCATSRERDSYEQYFGPGTRLTVT.

CDR3 residues: CAGGTSGSYEQFF. For the CDR3, the DNA is TGTGCCGGTGGGACTAGCGGGAGCTATGAGCAGTTCTTC. The chain has TRBV7-9 and TRBJ2-1; 14 bases line up with TRBD2. Unmatched junction bases numbered 5, after V lost 11 bases and J lost 8 bases. Germline CDR1 reads SEHNR; CDR2 reads FQNEAQ (reference sequence). The CDR3 is 13 residues long.

This chain connects TRBV7-2 to TRBJ2-5, with TRBD2 matching over 8 bases. With V trimmed by 4 bases and J by 1 base, 5 bases remained unmatched. The CDR3 is 15 amino acids. Germline V gene lookup returns CDR1 SGHTA and CDR2 FQGNSA. DNA for the CDR3: TGTGCCAGCAGCTGGGCCGCGGGAGGCCAAGAGACCCAGTACTTC. Encoded protein: CASSWAAGGQETQYF.

The chain links TRBV30 to TRBJ1-6; no firm D call. V was clipped by 0 bases and J by 7 bases, with 10 bases between them. This CDR3 contains 14 residues. Germline V CDR1 and CDR2: GTSNPN, SVGIG (reference sequence). CDR3 nucleotides: TGTGCCTGGAGTGTAACGGCGGGGAATTCACCCCTCCACTTT. Protein product: CAWSVTAGNSPLHF.

The chain uses TRBV2 and TRBJ2-3; 7 nucleotides match TRBD1. Germline V CDR1 and CDR2: SNHLY, FYNNEI. The CDR3 extends over 14 amino acids. Trimming at V came to 5 bases and at J to 0 bases, leaving 2 bases not matched to a gene. Here the CDR3 DNA reads TGTGCCAGCAGTTGGACAGGAAGCACAGATACGCAGTATTTT. Amino acid sequence: CASSWTGSTDTQYF.

The chain uses TRBV2 and TRBJ2-7, with D maybe TRBD1 (5 bases). CDR1 and CDR2 (germline): SNHLY, FYNNEI. Between the trimmed V and J ends, which lost 2 bases and 0 bases, there was a span of 8 bases. The CDR3 has 14 residues. CDR3 bases: TGTGCCAGCAGTGAAAGGGGTATCTCCTACGAGCAGTACTTC. This gives the protein CASSERGISYEQYF.

This chain links TRBV19 with TRBJ2-6, with D unclear. CDR3 length: 11 residues. Looked up from germline, CDR1 is LNHDA and CDR2 is SQIVND (reference sequence). V was cut by 9 bases and J by 2 bases, with 2 bases left in between. In DNA form, the CDR3 reads TGTGCCAGCACTGGGGCCAACGTCCTGACTTTC. This translates into CASTGANVLTF.

The chain couples TRBV10-2 to TRBJ2-1; TRBD1 matches 12 bases. Germline assignment: CDR1 WSHSY and CDR2 SAAADI. V lost 6 bases, J lost 8 bases, and 8 bases stayed unmatched. The CDR3 totals 15 residues. DNA for the CDR3: TGCGCCAGCAGGGGGGGGACAGGGGGCGAGCATGAGCAGTTCTTC. Its protein product is CASRGGTGGEHEQFF.

The V call is TRBV27, the J call TRBJ2-1; 9 bases match TRBD1. Germline V CDR1 and CDR2: MNHEY, SMNVEV (reference sequence). With V trimmed by 5 bases and J by 5 bases, 7 bases remained unmatched. The CDR3 runs to 15 residues. The CDR3 region has the DNA TGTGCCAGCAGTCCCTGGGACAGGGCCGACAATGAGCAGTTCTTC. Encoded protein: CASSPWDRADNEQFF.

The J gene is TRBJ2-3, the V gene TRBV28; 11 bases match TRBD2. The ends lost 5 bases at V and 6 bases at J; junction bases unmatched: 7. The germline V gene encodes CDR1 MDHEN and CDR2 SYDVKM. The CDR3 is made up of 15 amino acids. CDR3 bases: TGTGCCAGCAGTATAGCGGGAGGGCTAGGGGATACGCAGTATTTT. Protein product: CASSIAGGLGDTQYF. Full variable domain (missing parts from reference TRBV28 and TRBJ2-3): DVKVTQSSRYLVKRTGEKVFLECVQDMDHENMFWYRQDPGLGLRLIYFSYDVKMKEKGDIPEGYSVSREKKERFSLILESASTNQTSMYLCASSIAGGLGDTQYFGPGTRLTVL.

The genes are TRBV5-1 and TRBJ2-2, with a weak D call TRBD1 (5 bases). V lost 4 bases and J 0 bases, leaving 7 bases between the germline ends. This CDR3 has 14 residues. Germline V CDR1 and CDR2: SGHRS, YFSETQ. The DNA for the CDR3 is TGCGCCAGCAGCCTGGACACGAACACCGGGGAGCTGTTTTTT. Amino acids: CASSLDTNTGELFF.

This clone was seen just once. The chain carries TRBV4-2 and TRBJ2-1; TRBD2 matches at 12 bases. There are 17 residues in the CDR3. V lost 0 bases, J lost 3 bases, and 3 bases stayed unmatched. Germline V gene data show CDR1 as LGHNA and CDR2 as YNFKEQ. CDR3 region: CASSQERTSGIYNEQFF. DNA for the CDR3: TGTGCCAGCAGCCAAGAAAGGACTAGCGGGATCTACAATGAGCAGTTCTTC.

CDR3 sequence: CASSLVSGLAGPGEQFF. The DNA for the CDR3 is TGCGCCAGCAGCTTGGTATCGGGACTAGCGGGGCCGGGGGAGCAGTTCTTC. This chain uses TRBV5-1 with TRBJ2-1; 13 nucleotides agree with TRBD2. V was pared by 0 bases and J by 10 bases, with 10 bases of the junction left unmatched. The CDR3 length is 17 residues. CDR1 and CDR2 (germline): SGHRS, YFSETQ.

The V and J genes are TRBV6-5 and TRBJ2-7; D unclear. CDR1 is MNHEY, CDR2 SVGAGI, per germline. The V and J ends lost 6 bases and 3 bases respectively, with 12 bases between them. This CDR3 has 13 amino acids. CDR3: CASSRSSNYEQYF. In DNA, the CDR3 is TGTGCCAGCAGCCGATCCTCTAACTACGAGCAGTACTTC.

The chain joins TRBV5-1 to TRBJ2-2; TRBD2 agrees at 9 bases. V lost 1 base and J lost 5; bases outside the gene matches: 6. Germline CDR1 and CDR2: SGHRS and YFSETQ. The CDR3 spans 16 residues. CDR3 loop: CASSLSGLAQTGELFF. The CDR3 nucleotides read TGCGCCAGCAGCTTGTCGGGACTAGCCCAGACCGGGGAGCTGTTTTTT. Full variable domain (remainder filled in from reference TRBV5-1 and TRBJ2-2): KAGVTQTPRYLIKTRGQQVTLSCSPISGHRSVSWYQQTPGQGLQFLFEYFSETQRNKGNFPGRFSGRQFSNSRSEMNVSTLELGDSALYLCASSLSGLAQTGELFFGEGSRLTVL.

V is TRBV5-1 and J is TRBJ1-1; 8 bases agree with TRBD1. CDR3 length: 16 amino acids. V lost 4 bases to trimming and J lost 4 bases; unmatched junction nucleotides: 12. Per the germline V gene, CDR1 is SGHRS and CDR2 is YFSETQ. CDR3 sequence: CASSATGEGQATEAFF. The CDR3 DNA reads as TGCGCCAGCAGCGCGACAGGGGAAGGCCAGGCCACTGAAGCTTTCTTT.

The V and J genes are TRBV28 and TRBJ2-3; 10 bases are a match to TRBD2. Germline CDR1 is MDHEN and CDR2 is SYDVKM. CDR3 length: 16 residues. The J segment lost 5 bases and the V segment lost 6 bases, leaving 11 bases of the junction unmatched. CDR3 bases: TGTGCCAGCAGCATCTTTGGAGCGGGAGGGGTAGATACGCAGTATTTT. It translates to CASSIFGAGGVDTQYF.

The J gene is TRBJ2-1, the V gene TRBV28, with a weak D call TRBD2 (5 bases). Trimming took off 7 bases at V and 4 bases at J, with 11 bases between the two ends. This CDR3 comprises 13 residues. Germline lookup yields CDR1 MDHEN and CDR2 SYDVKM. CDR3 loop: CASTRGPYNEQFF. In DNA form, the CDR3 reads TGTGCCAGCACCCGAGGGCCTTACAATGAGCAGTTCTTC.

This chain links TRBV15 with TRBJ2-4, with 7 nucleotides matching TRBD2. V shed 8 bases and J 0 bases; nucleotides not matched to a gene: 4. From germline, CDR1 is LNHNV and CDR2 YYDKDF (reference sequence). This CDR3 has 14 amino acids. The CDR3 nucleotides are TGTGCCACCGGGTTAGCGGGAGCCAAAAACATTCAGTACTTC. Translated, it gives CATGLAGAKNIQYF.

The rearrangement joins TRBV2 to TRBJ1-3; 7 nucleotides match TRBD1. CDR1 is SNHLY and CDR2 is FYNNEI in the germline V gene. The CDR3 is 14 amino acids. J lost 4 bases, V lost 4 bases, and 4 bases had no gene match. The CDR3 protein is CASSGGTAGNTIYF. The CDR3 coding sequence is TGTGCCAGCAGTGGGGGGACAGCGGGAAACACCATATATTTT.

The rearrangement joins TRBV7-9 to TRBJ2-5; D remains unclear. Germline CDR1 reads SEHNR; CDR2 reads FQNEAQ (reference sequence). This CDR3 has 15 amino acids. V lost 2 bases to trimming and J lost 5 bases, with 15 bases between them. DNA for the CDR3: TGTGCCAGCAGCTTACGGCCTGAGAGGCGGGAGACCCAGTACTTC. Protein product: CASSLRPERRETQYF.

The rearrangement uses TRBV19 and TRBJ1-1; TRBD1 agrees at 11 bases. Germline lookup yields CDR1 LNHDA and CDR2 SQIVND (reference sequence). The trim removed 2 bases at V and 5 bases at J, leaving 7 bases unmatched. The CDR3 is 16 residues long. The CDR3 DNA sequence: TGTGCCAGTAGTATACTACGGACAGGGGGCGATACTGAAGCTTTCTTT. Its translation is CASSILRTGGDTEAFF.

Concerning this clone itself: Additional DNA sequences in this sample encode the identical CDR3. In nucleotides, the CDR3 is TGTGCCAGCAGTAGACTAGCGGGTAGCACAGATACGCAGTATTTT. This gives the protein CASSRLAGSTDTQYF. This rearrangement joins TRBV11-2 to TRBJ2-3; 10 bases map to TRBD2. Germline loops: CDR1 SGHAT, CDR2 FQNNGV. The CDR3 loop spans 15 amino acids. J gave up 0 bases and V 6 bases, and 3 bases lay outside the gene matches.

A remark on this clone: One end of the junction does not line up with germline, which may come from a read error. This chain connects TRBV6-1 to TRBJ2-2, with 10 positions matching TRBD2. Per the germline V gene, CDR1 is MNHNS and CDR2 is SASEGT. The CDR3 loop spans 18 amino acids. The CDR3 coding sequence is TGTGCCAGCAGTAAAGCGGGAGGGTTGATTAAAAACACCGGGGAGCTGTTTTTT. Encoded protein: CASSKAGGLIKNTGELFF.

This clone was recorded a few times. The chain carries TRBV5-1 and TRBJ1-1, with TRBD1 as a possible D gene (6 bases). V gave up 4 bases and J gave up 7 bases, with 17 bases separating them. The germline V gene encodes CDR1 SGHRS and CDR2 YFSETQ. CDR3 length: 14 amino acids. The CDR3 loop is CASSLTRGIGEAFF. For the CDR3, the DNA is TGCGCCAGCAGCCTAACGAGGGGGATAGGTGAAGCTTTCTTT.

The J gene is TRBJ2-1, the V gene TRBV28, with 10 bases aligning to TRBD2. V shed 5 bases, J shed 8 bases, and the junction held 6 bases outside the gene matches. Germline V gene sequence: CDR1 MDHEN, CDR2 SYDVKM. The CDR3 extends over 14 amino acids. CDR3 region: CASSLLAGAHEQFF. The DNA of the CDR3 is TGTGCCAGCAGTCTCCTAGCGGGAGCACATGAGCAGTTCTTC.